This T cell receptor beta chain came from a study of shared clonotypes between healthy human individuals. Turning to the study itself: Three men and two women, aged 18 to 49, were donors. CD4 naive and CD4 memory each took three plates per donor, while CD8 naive took two and CD8 memory one. Study outcomes and limitations: Approximately 4.6% of naive CD4 clonotypes were common to a handful of donors.

As for this clone: Its antigen is unidentified.

TCRdb keeps only in-frame clones here, not all; method: immunoSEQ multiplex PCR. The table includes about 2,500,000 clones, roughly nine tenths detected once. The CDR3 sequence is 12 residues long. V dropped 4 bases and J dropped 10 bases, with 8 bases sitting between them. CDR1 and CDR2 (germline): MNHNY, SVGAGI (reference sequence). The chain employs TRBV6-6 and TRBJ1-6; D gene unclear. The clonotype comes from a man aged 18 to 30 in good health. Sequenced material: naive CD4+ T cells sorted from blood. Subset in this sample: CD45RA+ positively selected. The CDR3 DNA is TGTGCCAGCAGTTTGAAGGGATCACCCCTCCACTTT. It yields the protein CASSLKGSPLHF.